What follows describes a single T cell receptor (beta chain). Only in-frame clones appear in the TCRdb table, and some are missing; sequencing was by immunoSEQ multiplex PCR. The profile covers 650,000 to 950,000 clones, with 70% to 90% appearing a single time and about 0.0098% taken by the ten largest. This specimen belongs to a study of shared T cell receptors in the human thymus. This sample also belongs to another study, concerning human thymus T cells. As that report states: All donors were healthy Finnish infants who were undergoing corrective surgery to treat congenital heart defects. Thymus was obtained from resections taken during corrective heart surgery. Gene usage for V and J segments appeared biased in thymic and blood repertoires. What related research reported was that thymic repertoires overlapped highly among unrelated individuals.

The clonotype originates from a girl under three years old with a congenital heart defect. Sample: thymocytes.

This CDR3 is CASSSQVPGGDTEAFF. Here the CDR3 DNA reads TGTGCCAGCAGTTCACAGGTCCCAGGAGGGGACACTGAAGCTTTCTTT. The chain has TRBV28 and TRBJ1-1; possible D gene TRBD1, 5 bases. Germline values: CDR1 MDHEN, CDR2 SYDVKM. The CDR3 contains 16 residues. V lost 4 bases and J lost 3, with 18 bases in between.